This record looks at one T cell receptor beta chain sequence and its context. The target antigen is unknown. The J segment lost 8 bases and the V segment lost 6 bases, leaving 10 bases of the junction unmatched. This CDR3 is 16 amino acids long. The germline CDR1 and CDR2 sequences are MDHEN and SYDVKM. This record comes from a study of OX40 agonist ivuxolimab in advanced cancers. In the study overall: At 0.01 to 10 mg/kg, ivuxolimab was administered intravenously to patients every 2 weeks. Dose-escalation patients suffered from hepatocellular carcinoma, melanoma, renal cell or head and neck cancer.

Clones were read by immunoSEQ multiplex PCR, and TCRdb kept only the in-frame ones, dropping some. This sample has more than 70,000 clones, with roughly 90% found just once. The study, taken as a whole, reports: CD4+ and CD8+ T cells in blood underwent clonal expansion by week 6 at 0.1 to 3.0 mg/kg.

With baseline, cycle 4 day 1, and cycle 7 day 1 as timepoints, blood was sampled. This receptor was identified in an adult with an advanced solid tumor such as melanoma, head and neck, liver or kidney cancer. The specimen was CD4+ or CD8+ T cells sorted from blood, collected in a trial of the OX40 agonist ivuxolimab. J is TRBJ2-2 and V is TRBV28; 12 bases fit TRBD1. The CDR3, as DNA: TGTGCCAGCAGGAATTCCGGGACAGGGGGCAGGGGGGAGCTGTTTTTT. It encodes CASRNSGTGGRGELFF.